Presented here are 32 T cell receptor beta chains from one specimen sequenced in a study of T cell changes during pregnancy in multiple sclerosis. Produced via immunoSEQ multiplex PCR; TCRdb's table is partial and in-frame only. This repertoire shows 55,000 to 70,000 clones, roughly 94% found once; its top ten account for approximately 1.4%. The sample consisted of peripheral blood, taken in the second trimester of pregnancy. All receptors derive from a female donor in good health, enrolled as a control in a pregnancy study.

This sequence joins TRBV4-1 and TRBJ2-7; 8 nucleotides line up with TRBD2. Trimming cost V 4 bases and J 5 bases; bases outside gene matches: 10. Per the germline V gene, CDR1 is MGHRA and CDR2 is YSYEKL. The CDR3 loop spans 15 amino acids. CDR3 in amino acids: CASSPQGTRGDEQYF. The CDR3 nucleotides read TGCGCCAGCAGCCCCCAGGGGACTAGAGGCGACGAGCAGTACTTC.

The chain employs TRBV27 and TRBJ2-7; D possibly corresponds to TRBD2 (5 bases). The CDR3 contains 15 residues. Germline CDR1 and CDR2: MNHEY and SMNVEV (reference sequence). V was cut by 5 bases and J by 0 bases, with 14 bases left in between. The CDR3 nucleotides read TGTGCCAGCAGTGTGGCGGGTCTAAGCTCCTACGAGCAGTACTTC. It specifies CASSVAGLSSYEQYF.

This clone came up a few times. The chain employs TRBV5-4 and TRBJ2-1, with 11 bases fitting TRBD2. Germline lookup yields CDR1 SGHNT and CDR2 YYREEE (reference sequence). The CDR3 runs to 15 residues. The V segment lost 3 bases and the J segment 4 bases; nucleotides outside the gene matches: 3. The CDR3: CASSSRTSGYNEQFF. The CDR3 nucleotides read TGTGCCAGCAGCTCCCGGACTAGCGGGTACAATGAGCAGTTCTTC.

This rearrangement joins TRBV21-1 to TRBJ1-1; the table's D call, TRBD1, has no DNA check behind it. TRBV21-1 is reported as a pseudogene. This CDR3 has 14 amino acids. This CDR3 reads CASSKGQGETEAFF. CDR3 coding DNA: TGTGCCAGCAGCAAGGGACAGGGTGAGACTGAAGCTTTCTTT.

V gene TRBV21-1 combines with J gene TRBJ2-7; TRBD2 is taken as the D call from the table, unchecked against the DNA. TRBV21-1 is a pseudogene locus. The CDR3 contains 15 residues. DNA of the CDR3: TGTGCCAGCAGCAAAGGGGAGGGTTGGACCTACGAGCAGTACTTC. Amino acids: CASSKGEGWTYEQYF.

The rearrangement uses TRBV28 and TRBJ1-5; D not resolved. The germline V gene encodes CDR1 MDHEN and CDR2 SYDVKM. V lost 5 bases and J 0 bases, leaving 11 bases between the germline ends. The CDR3 sequence is 15 residues long. CDR3 protein: CASSEPGGSNQPQHF. CDR3 DNA sequence: TGTGCCAGCAGTGAACCCGGAGGTAGCAATCAGCCCCAGCATTTT.

The chain uses TRBV7-3 and TRBJ2-5, with 8 positions matching TRBD2. The trim removed 5 bases at V and 4 bases at J, leaving 6 bases unmatched. Per germline, CDR1 SGHTA and CDR2 FQGTGA. The CDR3 spans 14 residues. DNA for the CDR3: TGTGCCAGCAGCACCGGACTAGCAGGAGAGACCCAGTACTTC. Its translation: CASSTGLAGETQYF.

V and J are TRBV6-5 and TRBJ2-5; TRBD1 agrees at 7 bases. Germline trimming cut 0 bases from V and 0 bases from J; bases unmatched to any gene: 4. CDR3 length: 16 residues. The germline V gene encodes CDR1 MNHEY and CDR2 SVGAGI. The DNA for the CDR3 is TGTGCCAGCAGTTACTCGCCGACAGGGAACCAAGAGACCCAGTACTTC. Protein product: CASSYSPTGNQETQYF.

V usage is TRBV4-1 and J usage is TRBJ2-5; 9 bases are shared with TRBD2. Looked up from germline, CDR1 is MGHRA and CDR2 is YSYEKL. CDR3 length equals 17 residues. V gave up 4 bases and J gave up 4 bases; unmatched junction bases: 13. This CDR3 is CASSRRGAGGGGETQYF. DNA for the CDR3: TGCGCCAGCAGCCGAAGGGGAGCGGGAGGAGGAGGAGAGACCCAGTACTTC.

This clone has only one observation. V and J are TRBV5-6 and TRBJ2-1; 9 bases align to TRBD2. This CDR3 has 16 residues. Trimming removed 4 bases from V and 9 bases from J; junction bases left unmatched: 14. Germline CDR1 reads SGHDT; CDR2 reads YYEEEE. CDR3 nucleotide sequence: TGTGCCAGCAGCCCCCTTATTAGCGGGAGAGGCATTGAGCAGTTCTTC. This codes for CASSPLISGRGIEQFF.

The sample holds a few counts of this clone. The genes are TRBV13 and TRBJ2-5; D unresolved. Germline CDR1 and CDR2: PRHDT and FYEKMQ (reference sequence). V was trimmed by 5 bases and J by 9 bases, leaving 10 bases between them. The CDR3 runs to 11 residues. The CDR3 nucleotides read TGTGCCAGCAGCCCTAATAACGCCCAGTACTTC. Residues: CASSPNNAQYF.

V is TRBV5-1 and J is TRBJ1-1; possible D gene TRBD1, 5 bases. V lost 2 bases and J 0 bases, leaving 8 bases between the germline ends. CDR1 is SGHRS, CDR2 YFSETQ, per germline. The CDR3 covers 14 residues. The CDR3 region has the DNA TGCGCCAGCAGCTTAGGGGTGTTGAACACTGAAGCTTTCTTT. It is translated as CASSLGVLNTEAFF.

The genes are TRBV10-2 and TRBJ2-7; TRBD1 aligns across 7 bases. This CDR3 region has 13 residues. With V trimmed by 8 bases and J by 1 base, 5 bases remained unmatched. Per the germline V gene, CDR1 is WSHSY and CDR2 is SAAADI. CDR3 coding DNA: TGCGCCAGCCTTAGACAGGGATCCTACGAGCAGTACTTC. Translating gives CASLRQGSYEQYF.

The chain recombines TRBV10-3 with TRBJ1-1, with D maybe TRBD1 (5 bases). CDR3 length: 13 amino acids. The V end was cut by 8 bases, the J end by 1 base, with 11 bases between. The germline CDR1 and CDR2 sequences are ENHRY and SYGVKD. The CDR3 nucleotides read TGTGCCATCGGGGGGACTGAGAACACTGAAGCTTTCTTT. This gives the protein CAIGGTENTEAFF.

The CDR3, as DNA: TGTGCCAGTGTAGGGGGACAGGGAATTAATGAGCAGTTCTTC. Its protein is CASVGGQGINEQFF. The chain recombines TRBV19 with TRBJ2-1; TRBD1 matches 9 bases. The V gene end was trimmed by 8 bases and the J gene end by 7 bases; junction bases not matched to a gene: 9. Germline lookup yields CDR1 LNHDA and CDR2 SQIVND (reference sequence). CDR3 length: 14 residues. Combining the CDR3 with reference TRBV19 and TRBJ2-1 gives the whole variable domain DGGITQSPKYLFRKEGQNVTLSCEQNLNHDAMYWYRQDPGQGLRLIYYSQIVNDFQKGDIAEGYSVSREKKESFPLTVTSAQKNPTAFYLCASVGGQGINEQFFGPGTRLTVL.

This clone has just one count. This sequence joins TRBV7-9 and TRBJ1-1; tentative D call: TRBD1 (6 bases). V was trimmed by 6 bases and J by 1 base, leaving 9 bases between them. The CDR3 is made up of 13 amino acids. The germline gives CDR1 SEHNR, CDR2 FQNEAQ (reference sequence). The CDR3 nucleotides read TGTGCCAGCAGACCACAGGGGAACACTGAAGCTTTCTTT. Amino acids: CASRPQGNTEAFF.

This chain joins TRBV4-2 and TRBJ1-1, with no clear D. The CDR3 loop spans 14 amino acids. Per germline, CDR1 LGHNA and CDR2 YNFKEQ. The V end was cut by 1 base, the J end by 5 bases, with 11 bases between. The CDR3 is CASSQGRGGTEAFF. Written as DNA, the CDR3 is TGTGCCAGCAGCCAAGGCCGAGGAGGAACTGAAGCTTTCTTT.

The CDR3 loop reads CASSRRGSREKLFF. DNA of the CDR3: TGTGCCAGCAGCCGAAGAGGGTCTAGGGAAAAACTGTTTTTT. The chain couples TRBV28 to TRBJ1-4; D is unclear. There are 14 residues in the CDR3. The V end lost 6 bases, the J end lost 8 bases, and 16 bases lay between the germline ends. CDR1 is MDHEN, CDR2 SYDVKM, per germline.

The gene calls are TRBV5-1 and TRBJ1-1; D is unresolved. CDR1 and CDR2 from the germline V gene are SGHRS and YFSETQ. The ends were cut back, 0 bases at V and 7 bases at J, with 10 bases in the middle. The CDR3 length is 13 residues. The CDR3: CASSLEHNLEAFF. The CDR3, as DNA: TGCGCCAGCAGCTTGGAACATAACCTTGAAGCTTTCTTT.

The table lists this clone with a count of one. The chain uses TRBV7-9 and TRBJ2-7; D may be TRBD1 (5 bases). Germline CDR1 reads SEHNR; CDR2 reads FQNEAQ (reference sequence). The V end was cut by 2 bases, the J end by 5 bases, with 16 bases between. The CDR3 contains 15 residues. This CDR3 reads CASSLWQGGTNEQYF. The DNA for the CDR3 is TGTGCCAGCAGCTTATGGCAGGGTGGTACGAACGAGCAGTACTTC. Combining the CDR3 with reference TRBV7-9 and TRBJ2-7 gives the whole variable domain DTGVSQNPRHKITKRGQNVTFRCDPISEHNRLYWYRQTLGQGPEFLTYFQNEAQLEKSRLLSDRFSAERPKGSFSTLEIQRTEQGDSAMYLCASSLWQGGTNEQYFGPGTRLTVT.

The rearrangement uses TRBV4-1 and TRBJ2-7; the match to TRBD2 covers 8 bases. Germline-derived CDR1 and CDR2 are MGHRA and YSYEKL. CDR3 length equals 15 residues. Germline trimming cut 0 bases from V and 5 bases from J; bases unmatched to any gene: 6. The CDR3 bases are TGCGCCAGCAGCCAAGAGGATCTAGCGGGCCACGAGCAGTACTTC. This sequence encodes CASSQEDLAGHEQYF.

Comments on this clone: The same CDR3 is also encoded by other DNA sequences in this sample. The V call is TRBV6-4, the J call TRBJ2-3; 9 nucleotides match TRBD2. Germline V gene data show CDR1 as MRHNA and CDR2 as SNTAGT. CDR3 length: 15 residues. The trim removed 5 bases at V and 0 bases at J, leaving 3 bases unmatched. This chain's CDR3 is CASSPTSGSTDTQYF. The DNA for the CDR3 is TGTGCCAGCAGTCCGACTAGCGGTAGCACAGATACGCAGTATTTT.

This rearrangement joins TRBV7-9 to TRBJ2-1; tentative D call: TRBD2 (5 bases). Germline assignment: CDR1 SEHNR and CDR2 FQNEAQ (reference sequence). Trimming took off 5 bases at V and 6 bases at J, with 11 bases between the two ends. This CDR3 is built from 13 residues. CDR3 nucleotides: TGTGCCAGCAGCCTCGGACTTTCCAATGAGCAGTTCTTC. As protein: CASSLGLSNEQFF.

The rearrangement uses TRBV20-1 and TRBJ1-2; D not certain. CDR1 and CDR2 (germline): DFQATT, SNEGSKA (reference sequence). The CDR3 is made up of 11 amino acids. Written as DNA, the CDR3 is TGCTGTCGGGAGGGAGTGAGCGGCTACACCTTC. It encodes CCREGVSGYTF.

The chain carries TRBV28 and TRBJ1-1, with D maybe TRBD1 (5 bases). The CDR3 contains 12 residues. Between the trimmed V and J ends, which lost 7 bases and 1 base, there was a span of 7 bases. Germline V gives CDR1 MDHEN, CDR2 SYDVKM. The CDR3 sequence: CASITGNTEAFF. CDR3 bases: TGTGCCAGCATCACAGGGAACACTGAAGCTTTCTTT.

The chain has TRBV19 and TRBJ1-5, with 7 bases that match TRBD1. This CDR3 is 15 amino acids long. Germline V gene lookup returns CDR1 LNHDA and CDR2 SQIVND (reference sequence). With V trimmed by 6 bases and J by 5 bases, 10 bases remained unmatched. This CDR3 reads CASSDGQVSYQPQHF. CDR3 DNA sequence: TGTGCCAGTAGCGACGGACAGGTGTCATATCAGCCCCAGCATTTT. Variable domain in full (rest from reference TRBV19 and TRBJ1-5): DGGITQSPKYLFRKEGQNVTLSCEQNLNHDAMYWYRQDPGQGLRLIYYSQIVNDFQKGDIAEGYSVSREKKESFPLTVTSAQKNPTAFYLCASSDGQVSYQPQHFGDGTRLSIL.

The gene calls are TRBV6-1 and TRBJ1-2; 11 positions match TRBD1. Per germline, CDR1 MNHNS and CDR2 SASEGT. V shed 10 bases, J shed 8 bases, and the junction held 12 bases outside the gene matches. The CDR3 is made up of 14 amino acids. The CDR3 sequence is CATVGTGGLQGYTF. The CDR3 coding sequence is TGTGCCACTGTAGGGACAGGGGGATTGCAGGGCTACACCTTC.

The gene calls are TRBV13 and TRBJ1-2; 7 bases are shared with TRBD1. CDR3 length equals 13 residues. Germline CDR1 and CDR2: PRHDT and FYEKMQ (reference sequence). V lost 8 bases to trimming and J lost 6 bases; unmatched junction nucleotides: 9. CDR3 nucleotide sequence: TGTGCCAGCGAGGGTAGGGGGCCAGATGGCTACACCTTC. Amino acids: CASEGRGPDGYTF.

The CDR3 spells CASSRGTSGGAETQYF. CDR3 DNA: TGCGCCAGCAGCCGGGGGACTAGCGGGGGGGCGGAGACCCAGTACTTC. The chain is built from TRBV5-1 and TRBJ2-5, with 16 bases identical to TRBD2. The ends lost 4 bases at V and 5 bases at J; junction bases unmatched: 5. Germline V gene sequence: CDR1 SGHRS, CDR2 YFSETQ. This CDR3 has 16 residues.

V gene TRBV2 combines with J gene TRBJ2-4, with D possibly being TRBD2 (5 bases). The V gene lost 5 bases and the J gene lost 5 bases, with 19 bases spanning the gap. Germline-derived CDR1 and CDR2 are SNHLY and FYNNEI. This CDR3 is built from 16 residues. The CDR3 nucleotides read TGTGCCAGCAGTCAAAGCGGCCTGCCGCTCGAAAACATTCAGTACTTC. Translating gives CASSQSGLPLENIQYF. The whole variable domain, filled in from reference TRBV2 and TRBJ2-4, reads EPEVTQTPSHQVTQMGQEVILRCVPISNHLYFYWYRQILGQKVEFLVSFYNNEISEKSEIFDDQFSVERPDGSNFTLKIRSTKLEDSAMYFCASSQSGLPLENIQYFGAGTRLSVL.

The rearrangement links TRBV6-6 to TRBJ2-5, with 7 bases aligning to TRBD1. Germline V CDR1 and CDR2: MNHNY, SVGAGI (reference sequence). This CDR3 has 14 residues. V was pared by 0 bases and J by 5 bases, with 3 bases of the junction left unmatched. This CDR3 reads CASSYSTRGETQYF. The CDR3 bases are TGTGCCAGCAGTTACTCGACCAGGGGGGAGACCCAGTACTTC.

Only a few counts were recorded for this clone. V gene TRBV19 combines with J gene TRBJ2-1; 11 nucleotides line up with TRBD2. The CDR3 has 15 residues. CDR1 is LNHDA and CDR2 is SQIVND in the germline V gene (reference sequence). V dropped 6 bases and J dropped 7; count of bases not matched to a gene: 8. This CDR3 is CASRPLAGAGNEQFF. CDR3 nucleotides: TGTGCCAGTAGACCACTAGCGGGAGCGGGGAATGAGCAGTTCTTC.